This T cell receptor (beta chain) was captured by sequencing in a study of T cell responses to AZD1222 COVID-19 vaccine. Whole-study results and caveats: Only a handful of individuals given AZD1222 were seropositive at baseline.

Turning to this clone: Its antigen remains unknown.

TCRdb keeps only in-frame clones here, not all; method: immunoSEQ multiplex PCR. In the table there are around 180,000 clones, approximately 92% of which are singletons. Sequencing used peripheral blood, obtained on day 0 of AZD1222 vaccination. This TCR was recovered from an adult in good health.

This CDR3 reads CASSLGLAADTQYF. The CDR3 DNA sequence: TGTGCCAGCAGTTTAGGTCTAGCAGCAGATACGCAGTATTTT. The rearrangement joins TRBV27 to TRBJ2-3, with D possibly matching TRBD2 (5 bases). Trimming shortened V by 2 bases and J by 4 bases, and 10 bases separated the two germline ends. There are 14 residues in the CDR3. CDR1 is MNHEY, CDR2 SMNVEV, per germline (reference sequence).